The entry below describes one T cell receptor (beta chain). The antigen remains undetermined. Roughly 2.2 micrograms of genomic DNA from cryopreserved PBMCs went into TCR beta libraries. This entry is derived from a study of cytotoxic CD8 clonotypes in ibrutinib-treated CLL. In the study overall: Of a cohort that held some 10 relapsed/refractory and 15 treatment-naive patients, approximately 18 were IGHV unmutated. Findings and caveats of the study: Treatment left the uncommon public clonotypes either contracted or stable in frequency.

Repertoires were generated with immunoSEQ multiplex PCR, while TCRdb's copy carries only in-frame clones and drops some. The table includes under 300,000 clones, 70% detected once. This specimen was PBMCs, taken after 24 months of ibrutinib treatment. The TCR comes from a human donor with chronic lymphocytic leukemia.

CDR3 loop: CASRQGAEQYF. In nucleotides, the CDR3 is TGTGCCAGTCGGCAGGGGGCCGAGCAGTACTTC. This rearrangement joins TRBV19 to TRBJ2-7; TRBD1 agrees at 8 bases. The CDR3 is 11 residues long. The trim removed 8 bases at V and 6 bases at J, leaving 3 bases unmatched. CDR1 is LNHDA and CDR2 is SQIVND in the germline V gene (reference sequence). The variable domain in full, with the rest retrieved from reference TRBV19 and TRBJ2-7, is DGGITQSPKYLFRKEGQNVTLSCEQNLNHDAMYWYRQDPGQGLRLIYYSQIVNDFQKGDIAEGYSVSREKKESFPLTVTSAQKNPTAFYLCASRQGAEQYFGPGTRLTVT.